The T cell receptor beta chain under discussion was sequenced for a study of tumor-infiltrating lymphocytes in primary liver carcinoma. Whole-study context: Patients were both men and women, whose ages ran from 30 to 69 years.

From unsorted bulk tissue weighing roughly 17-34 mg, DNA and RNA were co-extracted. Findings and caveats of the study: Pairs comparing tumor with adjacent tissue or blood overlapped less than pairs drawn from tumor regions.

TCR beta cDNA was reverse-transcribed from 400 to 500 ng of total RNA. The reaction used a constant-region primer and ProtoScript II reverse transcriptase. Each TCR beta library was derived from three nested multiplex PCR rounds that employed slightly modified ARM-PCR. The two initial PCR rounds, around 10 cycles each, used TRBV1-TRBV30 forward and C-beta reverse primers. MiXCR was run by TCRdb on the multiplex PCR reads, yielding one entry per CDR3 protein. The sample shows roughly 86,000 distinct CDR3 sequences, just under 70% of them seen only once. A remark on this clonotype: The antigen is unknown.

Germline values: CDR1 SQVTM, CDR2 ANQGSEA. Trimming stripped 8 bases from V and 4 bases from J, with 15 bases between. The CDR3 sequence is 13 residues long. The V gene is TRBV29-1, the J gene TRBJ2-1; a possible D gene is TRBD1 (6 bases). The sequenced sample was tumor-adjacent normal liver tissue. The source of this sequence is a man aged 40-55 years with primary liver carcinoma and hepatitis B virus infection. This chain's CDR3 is CSPHGTSYNEQFF. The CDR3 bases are TGCAGCCCTCACGGGACATCATACAATGAGCAGTTCTTC.